The 18 T cell receptor beta chains reported below all come from one sample, sequenced in a study of blood T cell repertoires in COVID-19. Here immunoSEQ multiplex PCR was the method, and the copy in TCRdb shows in-frame clones only, minus some. The sample consists of nearly 80,000 clones, approximately 78% of them appearing once. The specimen was peripheral blood. Receptor source: a woman between 65 and 79 years old with acute or convalescent COVID-19.

The sample holds a few counts of this clone. The chain employs TRBV4-1 and TRBJ1-1; no reliable D call. The CDR3 contains 15 residues. Germline-derived CDR1 and CDR2 are MGHRA and YSYEKL. Trimming stripped 0 bases from V and 3 bases from J, with 11 bases between. The CDR3 sequence is CASSQDSDGDTEAFF. The CDR3 DNA is TGCGCCAGCAGCCAAGATTCCGACGGGGACACTGAAGCTTTCTTT.

V usage is TRBV5-1 and J usage is TRBJ2-7, with TRBD2 matching 10 bases. With 3 bases clipped from V and 7 bases from J, the junction kept 13 bases outside the gene matches. The germline gives CDR1 SGHRS, CDR2 YFSETQ. The length of the CDR3 is 16 residues. CDR3 coding DNA: TGCGCCAGCAGCTCGGGGGCACTAGCGGGATCTGGAGAGCAGTACTTC. Its protein product is CASSSGALAGSGEQYF.

A few counts support this clone. The J gene is TRBJ1-2, the V gene TRBV7-9; TRBD1 agrees at 7 bases. CDR3 length: 14 residues. Trimming took 0 bases from V and 4 from J; bases not matched to a gene: 2. Germline V gene sequence: CDR1 SEHNR, CDR2 FQNEAQ (reference sequence). CDR3 DNA: TGTGCCAGCAGCTTAGCAGGGGGCGGCTATGGCTACACCTTC. Translated: CASSLAGGGYGYTF.

The chain employs TRBV21-1 and TRBJ2-7; the D call TRBD1 from the table was never checked on the DNA. TRBV21-1 is a known pseudogene. The CDR3 runs 20 residues. CDR3 nucleotide sequence: TGTGCCAGCAGCAAAGCAGCGCGGCCGGCCGGGACACCCAGCTCCTACGAGCAGTACTTC. Its translation is CASSKAARPAGTPSSYEQYF.

The chain employs TRBV30 and TRBJ2-1; 11 bases align to TRBD2. From germline, CDR1 is GTSNPN and CDR2 SVGIG (reference sequence). The CDR3 contains 16 residues. The J segment lost 5 bases and the V segment lost 0 bases, leaving 6 bases of the junction unmatched. The CDR3 DNA follows: TGTGCCTGGAGTGTCGGGACTAGCGGAGCCAACAATGAGCAGTTCTTC. This codes for CAWSVGTSGANNEQFF.

V is TRBV5-1 and J is TRBJ2-7; 12 nucleotides line up with TRBD1. V lost 3 bases and J lost 3; bases outside the gene matches: 10. The CDR3 contains 17 residues. Germline assignment: CDR1 SGHRS and CDR2 YFSETQ. This chain's CDR3 is CASSSRGRDRGLYEQYF. CDR3 coding DNA: TGCGCCAGCAGCTCACGGGGGAGGGACAGGGGGCTCTACGAGCAGTACTTC. Full variable domain (remainder filled in from reference TRBV5-1 and TRBJ2-7): KAGVTQTPRYLIKTRGQQVTLSCSPISGHRSVSWYQQTPGQGLQFLFEYFSETQRNKGNFPGRFSGRQFSNSRSEMNVSTLELGDSALYLCASSSRGRDRGLYEQYFGPGTRLTVT.

This clone was seen a few times. The V and J genes are TRBV25-1 and TRBJ1-2; 9 nucleotides align to TRBD1. The trim removed 6 bases at V and 3 bases at J, leaving 2 bases unmatched. The CDR3 loop spans 13 amino acids. Germline loops: CDR1 MGHDK, CDR2 SYGVNS. The CDR3 coding sequence is TGTGCCAGCAGACAGGGGGCAGACTATGGCTACACCTTC. Encoded protein: CASRQGADYGYTF.

This chain connects TRBV7-8 to TRBJ1-1; D is ambiguous. Germline V gene sequence: CDR1 SGHVS, CDR2 FQNEAQ. V was shortened by 9 bases and J by 0 bases, with 11 bases between the two germline ends. The CDR3 runs to 13 residues. The CDR3 loop reads CASLRNLNTEAFF. Here the CDR3 DNA reads TGTGCCAGTCTCAGGAACTTGAACACTGAAGCTTTCTTT. The full variable domain, with the rest looked up from reference TRBV7-8 and TRBJ1-1, is GAGVSQSPRYKVAKRGQDVALRCDPISGHVSLFWYQQALGQGPEFLTYFQNEAQLDKSGLPSDRFFAERPEGSVSTLKIQRTQQEDSAVYLCASLRNLNTEAFFGQGTRLTVV.

The chain carries TRBV7-8 and TRBJ1-3; D call uncertain. Trimming took 2 bases from V and 2 from J, leaving 10 bases between them. Germline CDR1 is SGHVS and CDR2 is FQNEAQ. The CDR3 sequence is 15 residues long. CDR3 nucleotides: TGTGCCAGCAGCTTAACCGTTAGTGCTGGAAACACCATATATTTT. It specifies CASSLTVSAGNTIYF. The whole variable domain, filled in from reference TRBV7-8 and TRBJ1-3, reads GAGVSQSPRYKVAKRGQDVALRCDPISGHVSLFWYQQALGQGPEFLTYFQNEAQLDKSGLPSDRFFAERPEGSVSTLKIQRTQQEDSAVYLCASSLTVSAGNTIYFGEGSWLTVV.

The chain couples TRBV4-2 to TRBJ2-7; D perhaps matches TRBD1 (5 bases). There are 18 residues in the CDR3. Per the germline V gene, CDR1 is LGHNA and CDR2 is YNFKEQ. Trimming took 3 bases from V and 0 from J, leaving 21 bases between them. The CDR3 nucleotides read TGTGCCAGCAGCCATGAACCCTCCGACAGTCTACGCTCCTACGAGCAGTACTTC. Amino acids: CASSHEPSDSLRSYEQYF.

J is TRBJ1-1 and V is TRBV12-3 or TRBV12-4; no definite D call. This CDR3 has 13 amino acids. V was clipped by 3 bases and J by 5 bases, with 10 bases between them. The CDR3 sequence is CASSLTPETEAFF. The CDR3 DNA sequence: TGTGCCAGCAGTTTGACACCCGAGACTGAAGCTTTCTTT.

The chain couples TRBV5-1 to TRBJ2-7; maybe TRBD1 (6 bases). V lost 7 bases and J 6 bases, leaving 23 bases between the germline ends. The CDR3 covers 15 residues. In germline, CDR1 is SGHRS, CDR2 YFSETQ. CDR3 residues: CASSPRTDFLSEQYF. The CDR3 bases are TGCGCCAGCTCCCCCCGGACAGATTTTCTCTCCGAGCAGTACTTC.

The gene calls are TRBV29-1 and TRBJ1-3, with D unresolved. The length of the CDR3 is 14 residues. Trimming shortened V by 2 bases and J by 0 bases, and 8 bases separated the two germline ends. Germline CDR1 SQVTM, CDR2 ANQGSEA. The CDR3 loop is CSVESGFSGNTIYF. The CDR3 bases are TGCAGCGTTGAATCGGGGTTCTCTGGAAACACCATATATTTT.

This chain joins TRBV7-3 and TRBJ2-1; 14 nucleotides line up with TRBD2. V lost 5 bases, J lost 6 bases, and 3 bases stayed unmatched. Looked up from germline, CDR1 is SGHTA and CDR2 is FQGTGA. There are 15 residues in the CDR3. CDR3 loop: CASSPGLAGVNEQFF. The CDR3 bases are TGTGCCAGCAGCCCGGGACTAGCGGGAGTCAATGAGCAGTTCTTC.

The chain employs TRBV18 and TRBJ2-2; D is ambiguous. Germline CDR1 reads KGHSH; CDR2 reads LQKENI. The CDR3 has 15 amino acids. V was shortened by 4 bases and J by 0 bases, with 9 bases between the two germline ends. CDR3 residues: CASSHFLANTGELFF. DNA of the CDR3: TGTGCCAGCTCACATTTTTTAGCGAACACCGGGGAGCTGTTTTTT.

The gene calls are TRBV4-1 and TRBJ2-2; 10 nucleotides line up with TRBD2. Looked up from germline, CDR1 is MGHRA and CDR2 is YSYEKL. J gave up 4 bases and V 3 bases, and 8 bases lay outside the gene matches. The CDR3 is made up of 17 amino acids. This CDR3 is CASSHRPAGGVTGELFF. The CDR3 DNA reads TGCGCCAGCAGCCACCGCCCAGCGGGAGGGGTCACCGGGGAGCTGTTTTTT.

V usage is TRBV5-6 and J usage is TRBJ2-2; 7 positions match TRBD2. The germline V gene encodes CDR1 SGHDT and CDR2 YYEEEE. CDR3 size: 16 residues. Trimming cost V 4 bases and J 7 bases; bases outside gene matches: 13. The CDR3 sequence: CASSPGGLVWIGELFF. For the CDR3, the DNA is TGTGCCAGCAGCCCGGGCGGACTAGTGTGGATCGGGGAGCTGTTTTTT.

The J gene is TRBJ1-1, the V gene TRBV11-2; no clear D. The V and J ends lost 0 bases and 0 bases respectively, with 8 bases between them. The germline V gene has CDR1 SGHAT and CDR2 FQNNGV. The CDR3 consists of 15 residues. The CDR3 sequence: CASSLDEGMNTEAFF. Here the CDR3 DNA reads TGTGCCAGCAGCTTAGATGAGGGAATGAACACTGAAGCTTTCTTT.